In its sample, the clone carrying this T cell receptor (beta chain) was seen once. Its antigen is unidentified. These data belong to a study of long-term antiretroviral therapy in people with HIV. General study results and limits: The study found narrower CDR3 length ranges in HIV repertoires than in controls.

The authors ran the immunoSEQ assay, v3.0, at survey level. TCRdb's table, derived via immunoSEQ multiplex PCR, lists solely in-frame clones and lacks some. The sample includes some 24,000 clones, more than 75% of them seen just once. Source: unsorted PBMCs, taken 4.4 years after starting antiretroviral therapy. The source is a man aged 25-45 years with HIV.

This CDR3 is CASSYREGWNTEAFF. CDR3 nucleotide sequence: TGTGCCAGCAGTTACAGGGAGGGCTGGAACACTGAAGCTTTCTTT. The J gene is TRBJ1-1, the V gene TRBV6-5; D is unclear. The ends were cut back, 2 bases at V and 1 base at J, with 11 bases in the middle. Germline V gene lookup returns CDR1 MNHEY and CDR2 SVGAGI. The CDR3 sequence is 15 residues long.